This T cell receptor (beta chain) was obtained from a study of blood T cell repertoires in COVID-19. On the study more broadly: COVID-19 samples collected from the United States, Italy and Spain covered acute and convalescent phases. T cells, B-cell-depleted T cells, or PBMCs provided the cDNA or gDNA that served as material.

How the authors handled the data: Quantification of nucleated cells was approximated via reference gene primer amplification. The assay was immunoSEQ multiplex PCR, and TCRdb's table has in-frame clones only and misses some. That table is the source of V, J and clone size, and D and trimming were worked out from the DNA. The sample contains 150,000 to 200,000 clones, roughly four fifths of which appear only once. The CDR3 is made up of 14 amino acids. Losses at the gene ends were 10 bases for V and 2 bases for J; bases not matched to a gene: 9. The germline V gene has CDR1 ENHRY and CDR2 SYGVKD. The sample consisted of peripheral blood. The chain is built from TRBV10-3 and TRBJ2-5; TRBD2 matches at 8 bases. This TCR was sampled from a man aged 50 or older who had recovered from COVID-19. This CDR3 reads CATTPGLGQETQYF. The CDR3, as DNA: TGTGCCACCACCCCGGGACTAGGACAAGAGACCCAGTACTTC.